Following are 4 T cell receptor beta chains from one sample sequenced in a study of blood T cell repertoires in COVID-19. Generated by immunoSEQ multiplex PCR, the TCRdb table keeps only in-frame clones and is missing some. In the table there are tens of thousands of clones, almost 90% of which are singletons. The sequencing input was peripheral blood. All receptors derive from a man in his sixties or seventies with acute or convalescent COVID-19.

The V and J genes are TRBV7-2 and TRBJ2-3; 9 nucleotides line up with TRBD2. This CDR3 spans 19 amino acids. Germline V CDR1 and CDR2: SGHTA, FQGNSA. V lost 1 base, J lost 2 bases, and 13 bases stayed unmatched. The CDR3 DNA follows: TGTGCCAGCAGCTTAGATGTAGCAAGCGGGAGGACATTCACAGATACGCAGTATTTT. As protein: CASSLDVASGRTFTDTQYF.

The chain is built from TRBV18 and TRBJ2-1, with D possibly being TRBD2 (5 bases). Trimming took off 2 bases at V and 9 bases at J, with 17 bases between the two ends. CDR1 and CDR2 from the germline V gene are KGHSH and LQKENI. This CDR3 is 15 amino acids long. CDR3 loop: CASSPRPERVVEQFF. DNA of the CDR3: TGTGCCAGCTCACCAAGGCCGGAGAGGGTGGTTGAGCAGTTCTTC.

This chain links TRBV29-1 with TRBJ2-3, with TRBD2 identical over 8 bases. The trim removed 3 bases at V and 0 bases at J, leaving 2 bases unmatched. Germline V CDR1 and CDR2: SQVTM, ANQGSEA. The CDR3 runs 14 residues. This CDR3 is CSVERLASTDTQYF. Here the CDR3 DNA reads TGCAGCGTTGAGCGACTAGCGAGCACAGATACGCAGTATTTT.

The V gene is TRBV5-1, the J gene TRBJ2-7; D perhaps matches TRBD2 (6 bases). The CDR3 contains 13 residues. Per the germline V gene, CDR1 is SGHRS and CDR2 is YFSETQ. Trimming took off 3 bases at V and 5 bases at J, with 12 bases between the two ends. The CDR3 DNA sequence: TGCGCCAGCAGCTCTAGAGGACTACACGAGCAGTACTTC. This codes for CASSSRGLHEQYF.